The 21 T cell receptor beta chains below come from one sample, sequenced in a study of identical twins. Each CDR3 protein gets one entry after TCRdb re-called the 5' RACE reads with MiXCR. The sample lists roughly 250,000 distinct CDR3 sequences; roughly 7% were seen once. Separately, the same data were catalogued under a study of yellow fever vaccine responses in identical twins.

The sample consisted of memory (CD45RO+) T cells sorted from blood. These receptors all come from a young woman in good health.

Only one count was recorded for this clonotype. The conserved phenylalanine or tryptophan is not found at the CDR3 terminus, so this likely reflects a read error. The V call is TRBV29-1, the J call TRBJ2-3, with 11 bases fitting TRBD1. This CDR3 has 13 residues. Germline loops: CDR1 SQVTM, CDR2 ANQGSEA. Unmatched junction bases numbered 6, after V lost 8 bases and J lost 5 bases. The CDR3 here is CSCGQGAGDTQYY. The CDR3, as DNA: TGCAGCTGTGGACAGGGGGCCGGAGATACGCAGTATTAT.

The genes are TRBV24-1 and TRBJ2-5; D might be TRBD1 (6 bases). The germline V gene encodes CDR1 KGHDR and CDR2 SFDVKD. V lost 8 bases and J 2 bases, leaving 11 bases between the germline ends. The CDR3 sequence is 13 residues long. Written as DNA, the CDR3 is TGTGCCACCAAACAGGGCAGTCAAGAGACCCAGTACTTC. Its translation: CATKQGSQETQYF.

The V gene is TRBV5-6, the J gene TRBJ2-3; 9 bases match TRBD1. Unmatched junction bases numbered 8, after V lost 1 base and J lost 2 bases. Germline assignment: CDR1 SGHDT and CDR2 YYEEEE. The CDR3 spans 17 residues. The CDR3 region is CASSLPQGALPTDTQYF. Written as DNA, the CDR3 is TGTGCCAGCAGCTTGCCACAGGGGGCACTCCCCACAGATACGCAGTATTTT.

In this sample, this clonotype turned up a few times. The chain joins TRBV2 to TRBJ2-3, with 8 bases fitting TRBD1. V gave up 4 bases and J gave up 3 bases; unmatched junction bases: 9. Germline V CDR1 and CDR2: SNHLY, FYNNEI. The CDR3 totals 16 residues. CDR3 DNA sequence: TGTGCCAGCAGTGGGGACAGGCGGCGAGGAACAGATACGCAGTATTTT. Encoded protein: CASSGDRRRGTDTQYF. Variable domain in full (rest from reference TRBV2 and TRBJ2-3): EPEVTQTPSHQVTQMGQEVILRCVPISNHLYFYWYRQILGQKVEFLVSFYNNEISEKSEIFDDQFSVERPDGSNFTLKIRSTKLEDSAMYFCASSGDRRRGTDTQYFGPGTRLTVL.

The sample holds a few counts of this clonotype. The chain recombines TRBV5-1 with TRBJ2-1; TRBD2 aligns across 10 bases. There are 15 residues in the CDR3. Germline lookup yields CDR1 SGHRS and CDR2 YFSETQ. V trimming: 3 bases; J trimming: 2 bases; junction bases outside the gene matches: 2. Written as DNA, the CDR3 is TGCGCCAGCAGCTGGAGCGGGGGGGCCTACAATGAGCAGTTCTTC. This encodes CASSWSGGAYNEQFF.

This clonotype appeared many times. This chain uses TRBV2 with TRBJ2-2; D call uncertain. The CDR3 is 14 amino acids. V gave up 4 bases and J gave up 3 bases, with 9 bases separating them. Germline CDR1 is SNHLY and CDR2 is FYNNEI. The DNA of the CDR3 is TGTGCCAGCAGTGTAAACAGCTACACCGGGGAGCTGTTTTTT. Its protein product is CASSVNSYTGELFF.

This clonotype has a count of ten or more. The chain uses TRBV6-1 and TRBJ2-1; TRBD2 aligns across 14 bases. There are 15 residues in the CDR3. The junction had 9 bases not matched to a gene; V was cut back by 7 bases and J by 10 bases. Germline V CDR1 and CDR2: MNHNS, SASEGT. The CDR3: CASKGGLAGGLEQFF. CDR3 DNA: TGTGCCAGCAAGGGAGGACTAGCGGGAGGTTTGGAGCAGTTCTTC.

This clonotype was recorded many times. The J gene is TRBJ1-1, the V gene TRBV12-3 or TRBV12-4; the D is unclear. The CDR3 has 14 amino acids. V dropped 7 bases and J dropped 0 bases, with 12 bases sitting between them. The CDR3 nucleotides are TGTGCCAGCACCGAAGACTTCATGAACACTGAAGCTTTCTTT. Translation gives CASTEDFMNTEAFF.

V is TRBV7-2 and J is TRBJ2-1; the D gene is possibly TRBD2 (5 bases). Germline-derived CDR1 and CDR2 are SGHTA and FQGNSA. This CDR3 is built from 15 residues. V lost 4 bases to trimming and J lost 7 bases, with 17 bases between them. The CDR3 is CASSSERGIWNEQFF. For the CDR3, the DNA is TGTGCCAGCAGCTCCGAAAGAGGGATCTGGAATGAGCAGTTCTTC.

The CDR3 DNA reads as TGTGCCAGCAGCTTAGGGGGGTGGCAGCGGGGGACCCAAGAGACCCAGTACTTC. Its protein product is CASSLGGWQRGTQETQYF. The V call is TRBV7-6, the J call TRBJ2-5; 8 positions match TRBD2. The CDR3 extends over 18 amino acids. The ends lost 1 base at V and 1 base at J; junction bases unmatched: 11. Germline CDR1 is SGHVS and CDR2 is FNYEAQ.

This clonotype was seen more than once but under ten times. The V call is TRBV6-1, the J call TRBJ2-1, with D unresolved. This CDR3 spans 15 amino acids. The germline gives CDR1 MNHNS, CDR2 SASEGT. V gave up 1 base and J gave up 0 bases, with 7 bases separating them. For the CDR3, the DNA is TGTGCCAGCAGTGAAGGTCGGTTCTCCTACAATGAGCAGTTCTTC. Protein sequence: CASSEGRFSYNEQFF.

V is TRBV6-1 and J is TRBJ2-1, with TRBD2 matching over 7 bases. Germline lookup yields CDR1 MNHNS and CDR2 SASEGT. The V and J ends lost 10 bases and 6 bases, in that order; junction bases with no gene match: 15. CDR3 length: 15 amino acids. CDR3 loop: CATMRPGGSVNEQFF. The CDR3 bases are TGTGCCACCATGAGGCCGGGCGGGAGTGTCAATGAGCAGTTCTTC.

In this sample, this clonotype turned up many times. J is TRBJ2-1 and V is TRBV7-2; a possible D gene is TRBD1 (6 bases). The V gene's germline CDR1 is SGHTA and CDR2 FQGNSA. The V end lost 10 bases, the J end lost 0 bases, and 16 bases lay between the germline ends. The CDR3 covers 15 residues. The CDR3 DNA reads TGTGCCACCTCGAGGGACACCAGCTCCTACAATGAGCAGTTCTTC. This translates into CATSRDTSSYNEQFF.

This clonotype has just a few counts. The gene calls are TRBV10-3 and TRBJ2-3; D gene ambiguous. The germline V gene encodes CDR1 ENHRY and CDR2 SYGVKD. V shed 3 bases and J shed 4 bases, with 11 bases lying between them. This CDR3 comprises 14 residues. The CDR3 loop reads CAISDHTSSDTQYF. In DNA form, the CDR3 reads TGTGCCATCAGTGACCATACGTCCTCAGATACGCAGTATTTT.

J is TRBJ2-1 and V is TRBV28; D call uncertain. Deletions cut 7 bases from V and 7 bases from J, with 14 bases between. This CDR3 is 13 amino acids long. Germline V gene sequence: CDR1 MDHEN, CDR2 SYDVKM. Here the CDR3 reads CASKLLSRNEQFF. The CDR3, as DNA: TGTGCCAGCAAACTTCTATCCAGGAATGAGCAGTTCTTC.

Ten or more counts support this clonotype. J is TRBJ2-1 and V is TRBV10-3; a possible D gene is TRBD2 (6 bases). Germline CDR1 ENHRY, CDR2 SYGVKD. This CDR3 contains 14 residues. V shed 10 bases and J shed 3 bases, with 16 bases lying between them. The DNA for the CDR3 is TGTGCCACCCGGGCTAGCGAAAACTACAATGAGCAGTTCTTC. Encoded protein: CATRASENYNEQFF.

This chain links TRBV7-8 with TRBJ1-2, with no clear D. Germline V lookup: CDR1 SGHVS, CDR2 FQNEAQ. This CDR3 comprises 14 residues. V dropped 1 base and J dropped 8 bases, with 14 bases sitting between them. In nucleotides, the CDR3 is TGTGCCAGCAGCTTAGGGAGGACCGGAGGGGGCTACACCTTC. This gives the protein CASSLGRTGGGYTF.

This chain joins TRBV7-3 and TRBJ2-3, with unresolved D. Trimming removed 3 bases at V and 3 bases at J, with 10 bases between. The CDR3 runs 14 residues. Looked up from germline, CDR1 is SGHTA and CDR2 is FQGTGA. This CDR3 reads CASSFFRATDTQYF. CDR3 DNA: TGTGCCAGCAGCTTCTTTAGAGCGACAGATACGCAGTATTTT.

The chain couples TRBV20-1 to TRBJ2-2; D might be TRBD1 (5 bases). Trimming took off 3 bases at V and 1 base at J, with 9 bases between the two ends. Per germline, CDR1 DFQATT and CDR2 SNEGSKA (reference sequence). This CDR3 region has 14 residues. The chain's CDR3 is CSASSGLNTGELFF. The CDR3 DNA sequence: TGCAGTGCTAGTTCAGGGCTGAACACCGGGGAGCTGTTTTTT.

This clonotype was detected ten times or more. This chain uses TRBV29-1 with TRBJ1-2; D is unclear. Germline CDR1 reads SQVTM; CDR2 reads ANQGSEA. V was trimmed by 3 bases and J by 2 bases, leaving 4 bases between them. This CDR3 has 11 amino acids. The CDR3 bases are TGCAGCGTTGACGAGAACTATGGCTACACCTTC. Translating gives CSVDENYGYTF.

Only a few counts were recorded for this clonotype. Lacking the conserved final phenylalanine or tryptophan, this CDR3 likely reflects a read error. The limits of the CDR3 on the DNA are not certain, so only TCRdb's listed CDR3 is given. The chain uses TRBV5-5 and TRBJ2-1; TRBD2 is the table's D call, not checked against the DNA. Germline CDR1 SGHKS, CDR2 YYEKEE (reference sequence). Ends included, the CDR3 has 13 residues. The CDR3 loop is CASSLVASGALGL.